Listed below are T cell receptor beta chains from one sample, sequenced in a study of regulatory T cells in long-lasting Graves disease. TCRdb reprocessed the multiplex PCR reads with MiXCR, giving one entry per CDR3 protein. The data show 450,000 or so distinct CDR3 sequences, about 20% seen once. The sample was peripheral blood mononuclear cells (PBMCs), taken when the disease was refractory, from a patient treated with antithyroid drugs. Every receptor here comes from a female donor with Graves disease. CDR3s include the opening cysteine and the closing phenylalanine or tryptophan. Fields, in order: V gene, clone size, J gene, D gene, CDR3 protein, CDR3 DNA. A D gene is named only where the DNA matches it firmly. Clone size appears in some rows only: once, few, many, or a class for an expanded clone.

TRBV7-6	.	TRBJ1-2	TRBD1	CASSGWGGTGWGKNGYTF	TGTGCCAGCAGCGGGTGGGGTGGGACAGGGTGGGGGAAAAATGGCTACACCTTC
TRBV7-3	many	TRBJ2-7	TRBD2	CASSQVAGSRHEQYF	TGTGCCAGCAGCCAAGTAGCGGGATCCCGCCACGAGCAGTACTTC
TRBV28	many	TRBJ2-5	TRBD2	CASRDGGAQETQYF	TGTGCCAGCCGGGACGGGGGGGCTCAAGAGACCCAGTACTTC
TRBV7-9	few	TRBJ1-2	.	CASSQALGYTF	TGTGCCAGCAGCCAAGCCCTTGGCTACACCTTC
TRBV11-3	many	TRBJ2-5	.	CASSPWDGQETQYF	TGTGCCAGCAGCCCTTGGGACGGCCAAGAGACCCAGTACTTC
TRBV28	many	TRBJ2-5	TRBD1	CASSEATGAETQYF	TGTGCCAGCAGTGAAGCTACAGGGGCAGAGACCCAGTACTTC
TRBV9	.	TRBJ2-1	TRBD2	CASSSTSVDGSGNEQFF	TGTGCCAGCAGCTCAACTAGCGTGGATGGGTCTGGCAATGAGCAGTTCTTC
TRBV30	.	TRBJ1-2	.	CAWPGGNYGYTF	TGTGCCTGGCCCGGGGGCAACTATGGCTACACCTTC
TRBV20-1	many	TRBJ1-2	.	CSALRGDYGYTF	TGCAGTGCTCTGCGGGGGGACTATGGCTACACCTTC
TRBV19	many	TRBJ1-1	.	CASSRQETGKAFF	TGTGCCAGTAGTAGACAAGAAACGGGGAAAGCTTTCTTT
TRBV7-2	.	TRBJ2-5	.	CASSAEFGGVYF	TGTGCCAGCAGCGCAGAATTCGGGGGAGTCTACTTC
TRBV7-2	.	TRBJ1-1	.	CASSLGAGQNTEAFF	TGTGCCAGCAGCTTAGGGGCAGGGCAAAACACTGAAGCTTTCTTT
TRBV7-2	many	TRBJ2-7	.	CASSPTSGRGYEQYF	TGTGCCAGCAGCCCCACTAGCGGCAGGGGGTACGAGCAGTACTTC
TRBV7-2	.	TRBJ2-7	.	CASSLTVSRTRSSYEQYF	TGTGCCAGCAGCTTAACAGTCTCGAGGACTCGAAGCTCCTACGAGCAGTACTTC
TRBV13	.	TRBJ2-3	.	CASSLAQADTDTQYF	TGTGCCAGCAGCTTAGCTCAGGCAGACACAGATACGCAGTATTTT
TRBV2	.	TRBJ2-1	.	CASSFRTSSYNEQFF	TGTGCCAGCAGTTTCCGGACTTCGTCCTACAATGAGCAGTTCTTC
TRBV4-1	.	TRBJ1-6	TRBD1	CASSQGPDRAGDSPLHF	TGCGCCAGCAGCCAAGGCCCAGACAGGGCAGGTGATTCACCCCTCCACTTT
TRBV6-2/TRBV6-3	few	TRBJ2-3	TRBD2	CASSKTGTSGGQRTDTQYF	TGTGCCAGCTCTAAAACCGGGACTAGCGGGGGCCAACGCACAGATACGCAGTATTTT
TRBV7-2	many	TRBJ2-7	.	CASSKQEYEQYF	TGTGCCAGCAGCAAACAGGAATACGAGCAGTACTTC
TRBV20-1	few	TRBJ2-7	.	CSAVGDEQYF	TGCAGTGCCGTGGGGGACGAGCAGTACTTC
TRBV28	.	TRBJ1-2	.	CASSSAPRGLHGYTF	TGTGCCAGCAGTTCGGCTCCCCGAGGGTTACATGGCTACACCTTC
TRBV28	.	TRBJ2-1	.	CASNLGSSYNEQFF	TGTGCCAGCAATCTCGGAAGCTCCTACAATGAGCAGTTCTTC
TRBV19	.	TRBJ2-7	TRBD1	CASRTSGTGEYEQYF	TGTGCCAGTCGCACCTCAGGGACAGGGGAATACGAGCAGTACTTC
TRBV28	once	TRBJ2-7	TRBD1	CASRLTGTREQYF	TGTGCCAGCAGGTTGACAGGGACCCGCGAGCAGTACTTC
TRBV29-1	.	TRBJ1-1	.	CSVEEWGAKTEAFF	TGCAGCGTTGAAGAATGGGGGGCAAAAACTGAAGCTTTCTTT
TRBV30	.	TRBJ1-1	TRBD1	CAWIDRGTEAFF	TGTGCCTGGATAGACAGGGGCACTGAAGCTTTCTTT
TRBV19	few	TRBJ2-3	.	CASSYGDSTDTQYF	TGTGCCAGTAGCTACGGAGACAGCACAGATACGCAGTATTTT
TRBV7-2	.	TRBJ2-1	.	CASSFYICSARVRGFYNEQFF	.
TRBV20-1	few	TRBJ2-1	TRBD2	CSARPLAGGGSSYNEQFF	TGCAGTGCTAGACCGCTAGCGGGGGGCGGTAGCTCCTACAATGAGCAGTTCTTC
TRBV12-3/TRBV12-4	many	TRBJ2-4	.	CASREGAKNIQYF	TGTGCCAGCAGGGAAGGGGCCAAAAACATTCAGTACTTC
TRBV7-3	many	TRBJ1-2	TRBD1	CASSSQPTGEGYTF	TGTGCCAGCAGCTCACAACCGACAGGGGAGGGCTACACCTTC
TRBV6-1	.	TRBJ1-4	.	CASSLSPGRRGEKLFF	TGTGCCAGCAGCCTCTCACCCGGACGGAGGGGGGAAAAACTGTTTTTT
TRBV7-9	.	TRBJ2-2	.	CAGYTGELFF	TGTGCCGGGTACACCGGGGAGCTGTTTTTT
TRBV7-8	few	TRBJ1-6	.	CASSLEQANSPLHF	TGTGCCAGCAGCTTGGAACAGGCCAATTCACCCCTCCACTTT
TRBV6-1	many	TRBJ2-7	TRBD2	CASRPGGSYEQYF	TGTGCCAGCAGACCCGGGGGGTCCTACGAGCAGTACTTC
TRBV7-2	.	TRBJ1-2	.	CASSRKGEIVHGYTF	TGTGCCAGCAGCCGAAAAGGGGAGATCGTCCATGGCTACACCTTC
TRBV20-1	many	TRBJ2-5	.	CSARQPYGEQETQYF	TGCAGTGCTAGACAACCCTACGGTGAACAGGAGACCCAGTACTTC
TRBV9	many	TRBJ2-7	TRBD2	CASSVGTSGTYEQYF	TGTGCCAGCAGCGTCGGGACTAGCGGAACCTACGAGCAGTACTTC
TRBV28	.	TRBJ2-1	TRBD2	CATSPPGSGSSNEQFF	TGTGCCACCTCCCCCCCCGGTAGCGGGAGTTCCAATGAGCAGTTCTTC
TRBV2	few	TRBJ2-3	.	CASDPGLSTDTQYF	TGTGCCAGCGACCCAGGCCTAAGCACAGATACGCAGTATTTT
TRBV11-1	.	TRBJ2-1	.	CASSQRQVGYNEQFF	TGTGCCAGCAGCCAAAGGCAGGTAGGCTACAATGAGCAGTTCTTC
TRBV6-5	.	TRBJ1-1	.	CASSYFTGEMNTEAFF	TGTGCCAGCAGTTACTTTACGGGGGAAATGAACACTGAAGCTTTCTTT
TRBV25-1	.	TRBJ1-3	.	CASMDSPNSGNTIYF	TGTGCCAGCATGGACTCACCGAACTCTGGAAACACCATATATTTT
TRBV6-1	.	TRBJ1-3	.	CASSEAQGSGNTIYF	TGTGCCAGCAGTGAAGCGCAGGGCTCTGGAAACACCATATATTTT
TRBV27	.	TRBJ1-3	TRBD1	CASRSFQGVPDTIYF	TGTGCCAGCAGATCCTTCCAGGGGGTGCCGGACACCATATATTTT
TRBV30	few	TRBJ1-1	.	CAWKGQGQYEAFF	TGTGCCTGGAAAGGCCAAGGGCAGTATGAAGCTTTCTTT
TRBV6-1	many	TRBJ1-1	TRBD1	CASKDRANTEAFF	TGTGCCAGCAAGGACAGGGCGAACACTGAAGCTTTCTTT
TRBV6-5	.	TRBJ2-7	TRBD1	CASSYSDRGIRYEQYF	TGTGCCAGCAGTTACTCCGACAGGGGAATTAGATACGAGCAGTACTTC
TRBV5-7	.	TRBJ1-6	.	CASSLARGRCSPLHF	TGTGCCAGCAGCTTGGCCAGGGGTAGATGTTCACCCCTCCACTTT
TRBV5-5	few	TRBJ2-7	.	CASSPRAAGIAYEQYF	TGTGCCAGCAGCCCCAGGGCGGCAGGGATCGCCTACGAGCAGTACTTC
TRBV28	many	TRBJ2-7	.	CASSFDPVPSEQYF	TGTGCCAGCAGTTTCGACCCCGTCCCCTCCGAGCAGTACTTC
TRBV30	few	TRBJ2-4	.	CAWSKRGAKNIQYF	TGTGCCTGGTCTAAACGAGGGGCCAAAAACATTCAGTACTTC
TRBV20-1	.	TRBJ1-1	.	CSAKGGENTEAFF	TGCAGTGCTAAGGGGGGGGAGAACACTGAAGCTTTCTTT
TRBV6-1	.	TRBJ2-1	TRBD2	CASSHGGAGGPLLNEQFF	TGTGCCAGCAGCCACGGAGGCGCGGGAGGGCCGTTGTTAAATGAGCAGTTCTTC
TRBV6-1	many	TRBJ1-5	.	CASTERNQPQHF	TGTGCCAGCACGGAGCGCAATCAGCCCCAGCATTTT
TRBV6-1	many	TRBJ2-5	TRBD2	CASNTAGGLRRNSETQYF	TGTGCCAGCAATACAGCGGGGGGCCTTCGCCGGAATTCGGAGACCCAGTACTTC
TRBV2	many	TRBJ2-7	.	CASSEQAGLYEQYF	TGTGCCAGCAGTGAACAGGCGGGACTCTACGAGCAGTACTTC
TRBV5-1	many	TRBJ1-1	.	CASSAGGEAFF	TGCGCCAGCAGCGCGGGGGGTGAAGCTTTCTTT
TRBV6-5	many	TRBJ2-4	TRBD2	CASSSTSGRGLSF	TGTGCCAGCAGTTCGACTAGCGGGAGGGGACTGAGCTTC
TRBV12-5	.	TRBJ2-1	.	CASGPPGEWDNEQFF	TGTGCTAGTGGCCCCCCAGGGGAGTGGGACAATGAGCAGTTCTTC